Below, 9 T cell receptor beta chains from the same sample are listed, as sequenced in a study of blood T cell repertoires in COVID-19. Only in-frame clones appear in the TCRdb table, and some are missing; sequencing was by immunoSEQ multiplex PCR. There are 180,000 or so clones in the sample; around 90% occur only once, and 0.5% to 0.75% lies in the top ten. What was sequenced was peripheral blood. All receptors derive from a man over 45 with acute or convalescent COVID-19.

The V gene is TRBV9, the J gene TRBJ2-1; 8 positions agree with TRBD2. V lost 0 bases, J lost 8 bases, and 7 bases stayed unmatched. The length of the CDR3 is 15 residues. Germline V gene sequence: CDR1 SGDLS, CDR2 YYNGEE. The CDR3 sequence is CASSVAGTSIYEQFF. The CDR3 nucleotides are TGTGCCAGCAGCGTAGCCGGGACTAGTATCTATGAGCAGTTCTTC.

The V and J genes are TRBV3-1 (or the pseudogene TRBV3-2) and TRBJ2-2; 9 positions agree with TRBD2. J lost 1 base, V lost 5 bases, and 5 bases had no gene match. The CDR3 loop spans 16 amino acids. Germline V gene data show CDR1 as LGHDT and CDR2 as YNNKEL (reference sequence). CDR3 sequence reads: CASSVQLAGNTGELFF. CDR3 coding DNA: TGTGCCAGCAGCGTACAACTAGCGGGGAACACCGGGGAGCTGTTTTTT.

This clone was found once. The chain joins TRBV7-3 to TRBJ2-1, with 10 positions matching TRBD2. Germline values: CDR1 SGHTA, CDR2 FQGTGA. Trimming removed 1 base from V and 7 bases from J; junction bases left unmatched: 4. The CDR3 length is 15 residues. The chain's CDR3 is CASSLMTSGPNEQFF. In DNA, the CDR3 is TGTGCCAGCAGCTTAATGACTAGCGGGCCAAATGAGCAGTTCTTC.

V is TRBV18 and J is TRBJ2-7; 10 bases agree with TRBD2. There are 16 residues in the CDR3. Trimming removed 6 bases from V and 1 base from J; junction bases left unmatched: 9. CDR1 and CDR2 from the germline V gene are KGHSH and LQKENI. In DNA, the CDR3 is TGTGCCAGCTCGATCACTAGCGGGACCGGTTCCTACGAGCAGTACTTC. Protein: CASSITSGTGSYEQYF.

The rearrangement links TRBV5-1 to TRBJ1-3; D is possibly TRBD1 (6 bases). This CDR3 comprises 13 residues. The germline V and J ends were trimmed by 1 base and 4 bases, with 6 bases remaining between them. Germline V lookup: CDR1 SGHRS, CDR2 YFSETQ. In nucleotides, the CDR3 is TGCGCCAGCAGCTTGACAGGGGGAAACACCATATATTTT. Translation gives CASSLTGGNTIYF.

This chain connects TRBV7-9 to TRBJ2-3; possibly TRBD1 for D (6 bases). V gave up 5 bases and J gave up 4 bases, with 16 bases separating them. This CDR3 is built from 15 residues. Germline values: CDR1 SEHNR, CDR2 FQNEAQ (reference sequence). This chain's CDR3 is CASSATGTTADTQYF. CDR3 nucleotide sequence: TGTGCCAGCAGCGCAACGGGGACAACCGCAGATACGCAGTATTTT.

CDR3 amino acids: CASSRQGFSNQPQHF. Here the CDR3 DNA reads TGTGCCAGCAGCAGACAGGGGTTTAGCAATCAGCCCCAGCATTTT. The chain employs TRBV6-2 or TRBV6-3 and TRBJ1-5; 8 nucleotides line up with TRBD1. Germline CDR1 and CDR2: MNHEY and SVGEGT. The CDR3 is 15 residues long. The V and J ends lost 6 bases and 0 bases, in that order; junction bases with no gene match: 4.

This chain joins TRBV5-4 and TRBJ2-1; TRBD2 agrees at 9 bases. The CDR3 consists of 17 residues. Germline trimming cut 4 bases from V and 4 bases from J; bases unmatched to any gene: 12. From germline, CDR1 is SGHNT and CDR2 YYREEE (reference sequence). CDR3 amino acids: CASSPGLASGVYNEQFF. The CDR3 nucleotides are TGTGCCAGCAGCCCGGGACTAGCTTCAGGGGTTTACAATGAGCAGTTCTTC.

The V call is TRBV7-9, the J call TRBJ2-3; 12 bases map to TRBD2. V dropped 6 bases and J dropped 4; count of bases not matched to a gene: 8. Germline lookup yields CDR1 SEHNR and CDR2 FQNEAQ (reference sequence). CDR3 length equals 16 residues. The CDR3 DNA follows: TGTGCCAGCAGACTTCTAGCGGGAGGGCGCTCAGATACGCAGTATTTT. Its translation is CASRLLAGGRSDTQYF.